The clone carrying this TCR beta chain appeared a few times. No antigen is known for it. The protocol was immunoSEQ multiplex PCR, while the TCRdb copy is restricted to in-frame clones and leaves out a portion. The data show approximately 300,000 clones, around 93% seen once. The data were obtained in a study of T cell responses to AZD1222 COVID-19 vaccine. Findings and limits, study-wide: Scientists sampled the repertoires only once the peak T cell response had passed. Donors were chiefly white British, with a greater number of females, and clonal diversity was perhaps underestimated. The study identified only a handful of AZD1222 recipients as seropositive at baseline.

The germline V gene encodes CDR1 SGHTA and CDR2 FQGNSA. V was shortened by 2 bases and J by 6 bases, with 8 bases between the two germline ends. The CDR3 length is 12 residues. This receptor was identified in an adult who received the AZD1222 COVID-19 vaccine. The chain employs TRBV7-2 and TRBJ2-7; D call uncertain. This specimen was peripheral blood, taken 28 days after the second AZD1222 dose. CDR3 amino acids: CASSLQVGEQYF. In nucleotides, the CDR3 is TGTGCCAGCAGCTTACAGGTTGGCGAGCAGTACTTC.